These 18 T cell receptor beta chains were all obtained from the same sample, sequenced in a study of lymphopenia after photon versus proton radiotherapy. Clones were read by immunoSEQ multiplex PCR, and TCRdb kept only the in-frame ones, dropping some. The sample has 89,000 or so clones, around 88% seen once. The material was peripheral blood, obtained from a patient treated with proton-based radiotherapy. The receptors stem from a man aged 55 to 70 with pancreatic cancer.

The chain couples TRBV28 to TRBJ2-3, with no clear D. The CDR3 runs 15 residues. The germline gives CDR1 MDHEN, CDR2 SYDVKM. Trimming pared 6 bases from V and 1 base from J, leaving 14 bases between. As DNA, the CDR3 is TGTGCCAGCAGCACCCTCCAGCTCCGCACAGATACGCAGTATTTT. It codes for CASSTLQLRTDTQYF.

This chain links TRBV6-1 with TRBJ1-2, with D maybe TRBD1 (5 bases). The germline gives CDR1 MNHNS, CDR2 SASEGT. V lost 3 bases and J lost 7, with 15 bases in between. This CDR3 spans 14 amino acids. CDR3 sequence reads: CASSDLLQAGGYTF. The CDR3 DNA follows: TGTGCCAGCAGTGATTTGTTACAGGCGGGTGGCTACACCTTC.

The chain is built from TRBV28 and TRBJ1-2; perhaps TRBD1 as D (5 bases). Germline V gene lookup returns CDR1 MDHEN and CDR2 SYDVKM. V lost 6 bases, J lost 10 bases, and 21 bases lay in between. The length of the CDR3 is 14 residues. CDR3 in amino acids: CASSNNRDLPDYTF. In DNA, the CDR3 is TGTGCCAGCAGCAATAACCGGGACCTGCCGGACTACACCTTC.

The CDR3 nucleotides are TGTGCCAGCAGTCGGTTCTCTGGAAACACCATATATTTT. Its translation is CASSRFSGNTIYF. The rearrangement uses TRBV6-6 and TRBJ1-3; D gene uncertain. Germline V gene data show CDR1 as MNHNY and CDR2 as SVGAGI (reference sequence). This CDR3 comprises 13 residues. Trimming cost V 5 bases and J 0 bases, with 5 bases left between them.

The chain recombines TRBV18 with TRBJ1-3; D is uncertain. The CDR3 is made up of 14 amino acids. The V gene lost 3 bases and the J gene lost 0 bases, with 6 bases spanning the gap. Germline V gives CDR1 KGHSH, CDR2 LQKENI. The CDR3 DNA is TGTGCCAGCTCACCGAGTTTCTCTGGAAACACCATATATTTT. Encoded protein: CASSPSFSGNTIYF.

This rearrangement joins TRBV29-1 to TRBJ2-5; the D is unclear. In germline, CDR1 is SQVTM, CDR2 ANQGSEA. V lost 0 bases and J 4 bases, leaving 12 bases between the germline ends. The CDR3 runs to 14 residues. CDR3 bases: TGCAGCGTTGAAGAGGGGAAGCCCCCAGAGACCCAGTACTTC. Its protein is CSVEEGKPPETQYF. The full variable domain, its missing parts supplied by reference TRBV29-1 and TRBJ2-5, is SAVISQKPSRDICQRGTSLTIQCQVDSQVTMMFWYRQQPGQSLTLIATANQGSEATYESGFVIDKFPISRPNLTFSTLTVSNMSPEDSSIYLCSVEEGKPPETQYFGPGTRLLVL.

This chain links TRBV7-3 with TRBJ2-1, with TRBD2 as a possible D gene (6 bases). This CDR3 spans 16 amino acids. Germline V gives CDR1 SGHTA, CDR2 FQGTGA. Between the trimmed V and J ends, which lost 1 base and 6 bases, there was a span of 16 bases. Here the CDR3 DNA reads TGTGCCAGCAGCTTAAATAGCGGTCTCCCCCTCAATGAGCAGTTCTTC. Residues: CASSLNSGLPLNEQFF. The full variable domain, rest sourced from reference TRBV7-3 and TRBJ2-1, is GAGVSQTPSNKVTEKGKYVELRCDPISGHTALYWYRQSLGQGPEFLIYFQGTGAADDSGLPNDRFFAVRPEGSVSTLKIQRTERGDSAVYLCASSLNSGLPLNEQFFGPGTRLTVL.

The chain has TRBV5-1 and TRBJ1-2; no definite D call. The CDR3 runs 14 residues. With 0 bases removed from V and 3 bases from J, the gap between germline ends came to 9 bases. CDR1 and CDR2 (germline): SGHRS, YFSETQ. CDR3 protein: CASSLGPDYYGYTF. For the CDR3, the DNA is TGCGCCAGCAGCTTGGGACCGGACTACTATGGCTACACCTTC.

The V gene is TRBV5-4, the J gene TRBJ1-4; tentatively, D is TRBD1 (5 bases). The CDR3 extends over 15 amino acids. Germline CDR1 and CDR2: SGHNT and YYREEE (reference sequence). Trimming removed 4 bases from V and 0 bases from J, with 10 bases in between. The CDR3, as DNA: TGTGCCAGCAGCGCTGGACAAGCAACTAATGAAAAACTGTTTTTT. This encodes CASSAGQATNEKLFF. Complete variable domain (other parts from reference TRBV5-4 and TRBJ1-4): ETGVTQSPTHLIKTRGQQVTLRCSSQSGHNTVSWYQQALGQGPQFIFQYYREEENGRGNFPPRFSGLQFPNYSSELNVNALELDDSALYLCASSAGQATNEKLFFGSGTQLSVL.

The V call is TRBV9, the J call TRBJ2-7; D possibly corresponds to TRBD2 (5 bases). The CDR3 totals 15 residues. Germline V gives CDR1 SGDLS, CDR2 YYNGEE. The ends were cut back, 0 bases at V and 3 bases at J, with 13 bases in the middle. CDR3 sequence: CASSVGAGQSYEQYF. The CDR3 bases are TGTGCCAGCAGCGTAGGGGCGGGCCAGAGCTACGAGCAGTACTTC.

The V and J genes are TRBV30 and TRBJ2-7; 7 bases fit TRBD1. The CDR3 has 15 residues. Germline V gene lookup returns CDR1 GTSNPN and CDR2 SVGIG (reference sequence). With V trimmed by 4 bases and J by 1 base, 10 bases remained unmatched. The DNA of the CDR3 is TGTGCCTGGAATCGGCATAACAGGGGTTCCTACGAGCAGTACTTC. Amino acid sequence: CAWNRHNRGSYEQYF.

The chain recombines TRBV6-5 with TRBJ1-4; TRBD1 agrees at 8 bases. With V trimmed by 6 bases and J by 8 bases, 5 bases remained unmatched. The CDR3 runs 13 residues. CDR1 and CDR2 from the germline V gene are MNHEY and SVGAGI. The CDR3 loop reads CASRSGGAEKLFF. The CDR3 nucleotides read TGTGCCAGCAGGTCAGGGGGCGCAGAAAAACTGTTTTTT.

This clone was picked up one time. The rearrangement uses TRBV13 and TRBJ2-7, with 8 bases identical to TRBD1. Per germline, CDR1 PRHDT and CDR2 FYEKMQ (reference sequence). The CDR3 sequence is 14 residues long. V dropped 4 bases and J dropped 2; count of bases not matched to a gene: 4. CDR3 DNA sequence: TGTGCCAGCAGCTGGGACAGGCTCCCCTACGAGCAGTACTTC. Amino acids: CASSWDRLPYEQYF.

This clone was seen a handful of times. V gene TRBV7-8 combines with J gene TRBJ1-4; D call uncertain. V was shortened by 1 base and J by 8 bases, with 17 bases between the two germline ends. The CDR3 totals 16 residues. Germline CDR1 reads SGHVS; CDR2 reads FQNEAQ. For the CDR3, the DNA is TGTGCCAGCAGCTTAGTTCCATTAGTGGGTGAAGAAAAACTGTTTTTT. It encodes CASSLVPLVGEEKLFF.

This chain connects TRBV2 to TRBJ2-3, with a possible D match to TRBD1 (6 bases). The V end lost 6 bases, the J end lost 2 bases, and 12 bases lay between the germline ends. This CDR3 spans 14 amino acids. Germline lookup yields CDR1 SNHLY and CDR2 FYNNEI. The CDR3 protein is CASRETGTTDTQYF. DNA for the CDR3: TGTGCCAGCAGGGAAACAGGGACCACAGATACGCAGTATTTT.

This chain links TRBV29-1 with TRBJ1-1; D gene unclear. CDR1 is SQVTM, CDR2 ANQGSEA, per germline. Trimming removed 2 bases at V and 3 bases at J, with 22 bases between. CDR3 length: 17 amino acids. CDR3 in DNA: TGCAGCGTTGAAAGAGGGATCAATCAGTATACGGACACTGAAGCTTTCTTT. This translates into CSVERGINQYTDTEAFF.

The chain combines TRBV9 with TRBJ2-7; TRBD2 is a possible D gene (6 bases). CDR1 and CDR2 from the germline V gene are SGDLS and YYNGEE. The CDR3 spans 15 residues. Trimming cost V 1 base and J 0 bases, with 11 bases left between them. CDR3 protein: CASSVTGGHSYEQYF. For the CDR3, the DNA is TGTGCCAGCAGCGTAACCGGGGGTCACTCCTACGAGCAGTACTTC.

The chain uses TRBV6-1 and TRBJ2-7, with D maybe TRBD1 (6 bases). The V gene lost 6 bases and the J gene lost 1 base, with 16 bases spanning the gap. From germline, CDR1 is MNHNS and CDR2 SASEGT. This CDR3 contains 15 residues. The CDR3 DNA follows: TGTGCCAGCAGCGTAACAGGGCGTGGTTCCTACGAGCAGTACTTC. It is translated as CASSVTGRGSYEQYF.